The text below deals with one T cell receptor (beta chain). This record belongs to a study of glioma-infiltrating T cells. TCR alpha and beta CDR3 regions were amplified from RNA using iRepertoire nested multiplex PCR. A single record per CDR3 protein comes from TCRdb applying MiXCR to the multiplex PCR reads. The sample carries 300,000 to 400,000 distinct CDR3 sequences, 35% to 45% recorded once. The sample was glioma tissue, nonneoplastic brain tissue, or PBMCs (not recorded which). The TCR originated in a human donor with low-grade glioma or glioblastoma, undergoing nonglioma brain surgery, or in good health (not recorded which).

In DNA form, the CDR3 reads TGTGCCAGCAGCCAGGGGTACCGAACCTACGAGCAGTACTTC. Its translation is CASSQGYRTYEQYF. V usage is TRBV28 and J usage is TRBJ2-7; TRBD1 is a possible D gene (6 bases). Trimming took 6 bases from V and 2 from J, leaving 14 bases between them. The CDR3 length is 14 residues. Per germline, CDR1 MDHEN and CDR2 SYDVKM. Together with reference TRBV28 and TRBJ2-7, the CDR3 gives the full variable domain: DVKVTQSSRYLVKRTGEKVFLECVQDMDHENMFWYRQDPGLGLRLIYFSYDVKMKEKGDIPEGYSVSREKKERFSLILESASTNQTSMYLCASSQGYRTYEQYFGPGTRLTVT.